The clone carrying this T cell receptor beta chain is identified as medium-sized from frequency. Its matching antigen is unknown. TRB was amplified by touch-down multiplex PCR, primer pools A and B combined. TCRdb processed the multiplex PCR reads again and assigns one entry to each CDR3 protein, with no DNA. This table lists 9,500 to 12,000 distinct CDR3 sequences. The sample is drawn from a study of T cell clusters in autoimmune cytopenias. The CDR3 totals 15 residues. Per germline, CDR1 GTSNPN and CDR2 SVGIG (reference sequence). Study-wide points: TRB repertoire shifts in secondary cytopenia and chronic lymphocytic leukemia mostly reflected lymphoma, not autoimmunity. Clustering suggested that physiological T cell clusters were missing in primary autoimmune cytopenia patients.

Approximately 40,000 genome equivalents of blood DNA were amplified for TRB. The sample was also linked to a second study, of T cell repertoires in aging, cancer and after chemotherapy. From that paper: Age-matched healthy donors had significantly more diverse, less clonal blood TCR repertoires than untreated cancer patients. Loss of evenness, beyond lost richness, contributed to age-related TCR diversity decline in cancer patients.

This clonotype was sampled from a human donor in good health. Source material: peripheral blood. The rearrangement uses TRBV30 and TRBJ1-4; with no DNA, the TCRdb D assignment of TRBD1 cannot be verified. The CDR3 loop is CAWSVFRAGNEKLFF.